The 13 T cell receptor beta chains given below trace back to one sample, sequenced in a study of OX40 agonist ivuxolimab in advanced cancers. Library method: the immunoSEQ multiplex PCR assay. Not all clones reach the TCRdb copy of this immuneACCESS table, which keeps in-frame sequences only. Checked studies attribute under half of the gap to unresolved V genes and leave the rest unexplained. This sample comprises tens of thousands of clones, approximately 90% of them detected only once. The top ten clones comprise roughly 15% of the sample. Sequencing used CD4+ or CD8+ T cells sorted from blood, obtained in a trial of the OX40 agonist ivuxolimab. The receptors here all came from an adult with an advanced solid tumor such as melanoma, head and neck, liver or kidney cancer.

This clone showed up just once. The genes are TRBV12-5 and TRBJ2-7, with D uncertain. V lost 2 bases and J lost 1, with 15 bases in between. The CDR3 has 16 amino acids. Looked up from germline, CDR1 is LGHNT and CDR2 is FRNRAP. CDR3 protein: CASGLTYGPISYEQYF. CDR3 coding DNA: TGTGCTAGTGGTTTGACATACGGACCTATTTCCTACGAGCAGTACTTC.

This chain connects TRBV29-1 to TRBJ2-7; a possible D gene is TRBD1 (5 bases). The germline V and J ends were trimmed by 4 bases and 4 bases, with 17 bases remaining between them. CDR1 is SQVTM, CDR2 ANQGSEA, per germline. The CDR3 length is 14 residues. This chain's CDR3 is CSVAGPGHGYEQYF. The CDR3 coding sequence is TGCAGCGTTGCCGGCCCAGGGCATGGTTACGAGCAGTACTTC.

The chain has TRBV7-9 and TRBJ2-7; D might be TRBD1 or TRBD2, each matching 5 bases. V lost 5 bases to trimming and J lost 8 bases, with 19 bases between them. This CDR3 contains 14 residues. Germline assignment: CDR1 SEHNR and CDR2 FQNEAQ (reference sequence). The CDR3 sequence is CASSHALPGPKQYF. The CDR3, as DNA: TGTGCCAGCAGCCATGCTCTACCGGGACCGAAGCAGTACTTC.

This chain connects TRBV4-1 to TRBJ2-1; D ambiguous. V lost 3 bases, J lost 0 bases, and 15 bases lay in between. Germline CDR1 reads MGHRA; CDR2 reads YSYEKL. CDR3 size: 17 residues. The CDR3 DNA follows: TGCGCCAGCAGCCACCGCCCAGCGACCCTCTCCTACAATGAGCAGTTCTTC. It encodes CASSHRPATLSYNEQFF.

This chain links TRBV6-5 with TRBJ1-2, with a tentative D call TRBD1 (5 bases). The CDR3 is 16 amino acids. V dropped 0 bases and J dropped 0 bases, with 11 bases sitting between them. The germline V gene encodes CDR1 MNHEY and CDR2 SVGAGI. CDR3 sequence reads: CASSYSKQGTNYGYTF. Here the CDR3 DNA reads TGTGCCAGCAGTTACTCTAAGCAGGGTACTAACTATGGCTACACCTTC.

The chain is built from TRBV4-1 and TRBJ2-1; the match to TRBD2 covers 10 bases. V gave up 3 bases and J gave up 5 bases; unmatched junction bases: 4. CDR1 is MGHRA and CDR2 is YSYEKL in the germline V gene. The CDR3 is 15 residues long. The CDR3 sequence: CASSHPSGRNNEQFF. CDR3 nucleotide sequence: TGCGCCAGCAGCCACCCTAGCGGGAGAAACAATGAGCAGTTCTTC.

The V gene is TRBV9, the J gene TRBJ2-5; weak D call: TRBD2 (5 bases). Trimming stripped 4 bases from V and 5 bases from J, with 18 bases between. The CDR3 spans 15 residues. Germline lookup yields CDR1 SGDLS and CDR2 YYNGEE. The CDR3 loop reads CASSLTGTFRETQYF. DNA of the CDR3: TGTGCCAGCAGCCTAACGGGAACGTTTAGGGAGACCCAGTACTTC.

This chain connects TRBV11-2 to TRBJ2-1; TRBD1 matches 9 bases. Germline V gives CDR1 SGHAT, CDR2 FQNNGV. The CDR3 loop spans 16 amino acids. J was trimmed by 9 bases and V by 3 bases; bases with no gene match: 12. Here the CDR3 DNA reads TGTGCCAGCAGCTTCTACTCCGGGACAGGGACTACTGAGCAGTTCTTC. Its translation: CASSFYSGTGTTEQFF.

This chain uses TRBV10-2 with TRBJ2-7; TRBD1 is a possible D gene (6 bases). Germline V gene lookup returns CDR1 WSHSY and CDR2 SAAADI. The CDR3 length is 13 residues. V was trimmed by 5 bases and J by 4 bases, leaving 12 bases between them. CDR3 DNA: TGCGCCAGCAGTCAGGGGTCGGGGTACGAGCAGTACTTC. Translated: CASSQGSGYEQYF.

V and J are TRBV4-2 and TRBJ2-1; D not certain. The CDR3 extends over 13 amino acids. Trimming removed 1 base from V and 7 bases from J, with 8 bases in between. Germline V gene lookup returns CDR1 LGHNA and CDR2 YNFKEQ. The CDR3 DNA reads TGTGCCAGCAGCCAAGTGGAGATGAATGAGCAGTTCTTC. Its translation is CASSQVEMNEQFF.

This clone has only one observation. J is TRBJ1-5 and V is TRBV28; tentatively, D is TRBD1 (5 bases). Germline CDR1 is MDHEN and CDR2 is SYDVKM. V lost 4 bases, J lost 8 bases, and 15 bases lay in between. The CDR3 length is 14 residues. CDR3 sequence: CASSSTGGGEPQHF. In DNA, the CDR3 is TGTGCCAGCAGTTCCACAGGAGGAGGTGAGCCCCAGCATTTT.

The chain couples TRBV13 to TRBJ1-5; the D is unclear. CDR3 length: 15 amino acids. V lost 4 bases and J lost 0, with 10 bases in between. Per the germline V gene, CDR1 is PRHDT and CDR2 is FYEKMQ (reference sequence). CDR3 DNA: TGTGCCAGCAGCTCCGGACGGTATAGCAATCAGCCCCAGCATTTT. It translates to CASSSGRYSNQPQHF.

V is TRBV4-1 and J is TRBJ2-3; D not certain. Germline assignment: CDR1 MGHRA and CDR2 YSYEKL. The CDR3 sequence is 15 residues long. The ends were cut back, 0 bases at V and 0 bases at J, with 7 bases in the middle. CDR3: CASSQEWGSTDTQYF. Here the CDR3 DNA reads TGCGCCAGCAGCCAAGAATGGGGAAGCACAGATACGCAGTATTTT.